This TCR beta chain stems from a study of blood T cell repertoires in COVID-19. Turning to the study itself: Samples taken during acute and convalescent COVID-19 were collected in the United States, Italy and Spain. T cells, B-cell-depleted T cells, or PBMCs supplied cDNA or gDNA.

This clone was observed a single time. In the source study's methods: From reference gene primer amplification, estimates of nucleated cell counts were derived. Only in-frame clones appear in the TCRdb table, and some are missing; sequencing was by immunoSEQ multiplex PCR. The V and J calls and clone size were taken over from that table, and D and trimming were inferred from the DNA. The table includes tens of thousands of clones, 85% to 90% detected once. CDR1 and CDR2 (germline): SGHDT, YYEEEE. V was pared by 0 bases and J by 6 bases, with 15 bases between. The CDR3 totals 15 residues. The clonotype was recovered from a woman of 80 years or more in a cohort sampled during active or convalescent COVID-19. The chain combines TRBV5-6 with TRBJ1-1, with a tentative D call TRBD1 (6 bases). The source material was peripheral blood. Here the CDR3 DNA reads TGTGCCAGCAGCTTGGGTACAGGGAGTTTCGCTGAAGCTTTCTTT. This sequence encodes CASSLGTGSFAEAFF.